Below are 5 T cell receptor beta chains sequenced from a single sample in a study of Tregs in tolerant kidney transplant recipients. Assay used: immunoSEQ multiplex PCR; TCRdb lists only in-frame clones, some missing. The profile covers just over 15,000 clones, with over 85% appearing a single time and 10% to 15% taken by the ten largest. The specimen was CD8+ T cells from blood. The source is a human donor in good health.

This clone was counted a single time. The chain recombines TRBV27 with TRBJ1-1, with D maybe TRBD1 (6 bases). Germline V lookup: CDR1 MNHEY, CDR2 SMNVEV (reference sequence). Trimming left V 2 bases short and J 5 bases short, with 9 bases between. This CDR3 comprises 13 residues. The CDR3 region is CASSLPGVTEAFF. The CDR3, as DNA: TGTGCCAGCAGTTTACCAGGGGTTACTGAAGCTTTCTTT.

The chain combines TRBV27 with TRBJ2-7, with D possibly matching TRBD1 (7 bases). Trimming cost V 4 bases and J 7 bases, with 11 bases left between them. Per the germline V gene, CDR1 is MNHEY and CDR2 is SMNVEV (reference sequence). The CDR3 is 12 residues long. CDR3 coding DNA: TGTGCCAGCAGTTGGGCAGGGGGGGAGCAGTACTTC. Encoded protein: CASSWAGGEQYF.

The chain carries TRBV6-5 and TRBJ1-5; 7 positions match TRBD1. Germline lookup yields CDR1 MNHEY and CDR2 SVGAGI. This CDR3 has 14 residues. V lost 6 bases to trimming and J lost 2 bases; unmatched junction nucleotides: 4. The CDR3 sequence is CASSPGQGNQPQHF. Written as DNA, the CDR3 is TGTGCCAGCAGCCCCGGACAGGGCAATCAGCCCCAGCATTTT.

CDR3 amino acids: CASSYRPQAQETQYF. CDR3 nucleotide sequence: TGTGCCAGCAGTTACAGACCCCAGGCCCAAGAGACCCAGTACTTC. V is TRBV6-5 and J is TRBJ2-5; no firm D call. Germline CDR1 and CDR2: MNHEY and SVGAGI. CDR3 length: 15 amino acids. Trimming shortened V by 2 bases and J by 1 base, and 11 bases separated the two germline ends.

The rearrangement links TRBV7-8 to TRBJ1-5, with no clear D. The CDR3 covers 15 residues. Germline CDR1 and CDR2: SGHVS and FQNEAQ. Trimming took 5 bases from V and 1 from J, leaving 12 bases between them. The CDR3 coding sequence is TGTGCCAGCAGCCCCGGTAGTCCGAGCAATCAGCCCCAGCATTTT. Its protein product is CASSPGSPSNQPQHF. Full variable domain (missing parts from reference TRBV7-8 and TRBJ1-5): GAGVSQSPRYKVAKRGQDVALRCDPISGHVSLFWYQQALGQGPEFLTYFQNEAQLDKSGLPSDRFFAERPEGSVSTLKIQRTQQEDSAVYLCASSPGSPSNQPQHFGDGTRLSIL.